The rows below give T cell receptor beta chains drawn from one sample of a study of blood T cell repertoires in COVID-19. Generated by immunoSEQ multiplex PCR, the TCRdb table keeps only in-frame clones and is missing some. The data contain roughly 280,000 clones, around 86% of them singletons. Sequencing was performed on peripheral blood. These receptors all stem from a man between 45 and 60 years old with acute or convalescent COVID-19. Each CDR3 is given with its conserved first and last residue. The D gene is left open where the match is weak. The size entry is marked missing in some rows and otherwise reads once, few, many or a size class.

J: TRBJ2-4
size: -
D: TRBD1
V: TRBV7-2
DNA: TGTGCCAGCAGCGGACAGGGGTGGCTGGCCAAAAACATTCAGTACTTC
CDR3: CASSGQGWLAKNIQYF

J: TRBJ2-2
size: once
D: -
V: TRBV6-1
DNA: TGTGCCAGCAGTGAGCTCCGAGGGGGAGTCGGGGAGCTGTTTTTT
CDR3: CASSELRGGVGELFF

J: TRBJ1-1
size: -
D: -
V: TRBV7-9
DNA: TGTGCCAGCAGCTACTTCAGGGAAATCGGTGAAGCTTTCTTT
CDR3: CASSYFREIGEAFF

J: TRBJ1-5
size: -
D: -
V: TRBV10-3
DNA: TGTGCCATCAGTGCCGACCAGGGTCGGCAGCCCCAGCATTTT
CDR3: CAISADQGRQPQHF

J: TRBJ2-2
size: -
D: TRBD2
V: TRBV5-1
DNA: TGCGCCAGCAGCCAACGGACTAGCGGGGACACCGGGGAGCTGTTTTTT
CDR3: CASSQRTSGDTGELFF

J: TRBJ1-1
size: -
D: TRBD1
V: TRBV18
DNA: TGTGCCAGCTCACCCAACAGGGGGTCTGAAGCTTTCTTT
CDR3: CASSPNRGSEAFF

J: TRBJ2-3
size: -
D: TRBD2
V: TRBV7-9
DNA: TGTGCCAGCAGCTTAGAAAGCGGGGGCCCCACGTATTTT
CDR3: CASSLESGGPTYF

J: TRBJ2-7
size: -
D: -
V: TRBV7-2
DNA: TGTGCCAGCAGCTTATTACTGCGGGCCGACGAGCAGTACTTC
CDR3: CASSLLLRADEQYF

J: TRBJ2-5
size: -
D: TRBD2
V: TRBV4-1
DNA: TGCGCCAGCAGCCTTGGGACTAGCGGGGAGGAGACCCAGTACTTC
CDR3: CASSLGTSGEETQYF

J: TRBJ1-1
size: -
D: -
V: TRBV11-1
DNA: TGTGCCAGCAGCTACCCTAGGGGAGGGGTGGACACTGAAGCTTTCTTT
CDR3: CASSYPRGGVDTEAFF

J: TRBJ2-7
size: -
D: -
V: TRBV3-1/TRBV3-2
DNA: TGTGCCAGCAGCCAAGATCAAGCAAAGCAGTACTTC
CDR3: CASSQDQAKQYF

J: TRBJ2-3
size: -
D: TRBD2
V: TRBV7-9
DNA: TGTGCCAGCAGCTTAGGGAGCGGGGGGGGCCCAGACACGCAGTATTTT
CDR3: CASSLGSGGGPDTQYF

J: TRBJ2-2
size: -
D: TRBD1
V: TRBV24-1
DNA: TGTGCCACCGCCGGGACAGGGGGTACCGGGGAGCTGTTTTTT
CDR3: CATAGTGGTGELFF

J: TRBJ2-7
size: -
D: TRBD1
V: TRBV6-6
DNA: TGTGCCAGCAGTACCGGGACAGGCGCGGGCGAGCAGTACTTC
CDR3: CASSTGTGAGEQYF

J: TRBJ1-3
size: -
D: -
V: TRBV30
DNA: TGTGCCTGGATCAGCTCTGGAAACACCATATATTTT
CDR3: CAWISSGNTIYF

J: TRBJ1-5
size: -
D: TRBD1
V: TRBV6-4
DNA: TGTGCCAGCTCCGGACAGGGAGGTCAGCCCCAGCATTTT
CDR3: CASSGQGGQPQHF

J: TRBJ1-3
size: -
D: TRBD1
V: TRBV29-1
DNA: TGCAGCGCTGAGACAGGGGCTGGAAACACCATATATTTT
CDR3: CSAETGAGNTIYF

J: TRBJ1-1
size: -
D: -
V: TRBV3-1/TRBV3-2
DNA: TGTGCCAGCAGCCAACGGGAGAGGTCGGAAGCTTTCTTT
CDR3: CASSQRERSEAFF

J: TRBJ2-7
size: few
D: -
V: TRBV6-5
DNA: TGTGCCAGCACCCATAGCCAGTACGACTCCTACGAGCAGTACTTC
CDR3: CASTHSQYDSYEQYF

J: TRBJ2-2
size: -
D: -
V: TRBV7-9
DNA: TGTGCCAGCAGCTTACAAGGACTTATCGGCGGGGAGCTGTTTTTT
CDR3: CASSLQGLIGGELFF

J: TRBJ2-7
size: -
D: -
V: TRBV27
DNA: TGTGCCAGCAGAGGACAGTCCTACGAGCAGTACTTC
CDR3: CASRGQSYEQYF

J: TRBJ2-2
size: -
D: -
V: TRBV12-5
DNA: TGTGCTAGTGGTTTGCTACAGGGTACCTCATTTAACCTGAACACCGGGGAGCTGTTTTTT
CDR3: CASGLLQGTSFNLNTGELFF

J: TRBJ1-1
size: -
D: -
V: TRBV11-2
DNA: TGTGCCAGCAGCCATTCCCTTGCGCCAGGCGCTTTCTTT
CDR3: CASSHSLAPGAFF

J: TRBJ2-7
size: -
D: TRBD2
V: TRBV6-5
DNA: TGTGCCAGCACGGGGGGTAGCACCTACGAGCAGTACTTC
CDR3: CASTGGSTYEQYF

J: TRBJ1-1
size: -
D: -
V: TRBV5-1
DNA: TGCGCCAGCAGCTTGGCCAGGTTGAACACTGAAGCTTTCTTT
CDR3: CASSLARLNTEAFF

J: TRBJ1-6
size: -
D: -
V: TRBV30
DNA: TGTGCCTGGAGTGTACCCGGCTCCTATAATTCACCCCTCCACTTT
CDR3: CAWSVPGSYNSPLHF

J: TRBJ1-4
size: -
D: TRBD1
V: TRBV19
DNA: TGTGCCAGCGGGACAGGGGTAACTAATGAAAAACTGTTTTTT
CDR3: CASGTGVTNEKLFF

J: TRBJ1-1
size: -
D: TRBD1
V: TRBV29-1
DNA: TGCAGCGTCGCCGGGACAGGGGGCCGTAACACTGAAGCTTTCTTT
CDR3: CSVAGTGGRNTEAFF

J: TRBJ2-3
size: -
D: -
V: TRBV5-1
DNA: TGCGCCAGCAGCCGAGACACAGATACGCAGTATTTT
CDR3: CASSRDTDTQYF

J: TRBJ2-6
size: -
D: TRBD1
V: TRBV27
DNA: TGTGCCAGCAGTCCCGGGACAGGAAGGTCTGGGGCCAACGTCCTGACTTTC
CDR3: CASSPGTGRSGANVLTF

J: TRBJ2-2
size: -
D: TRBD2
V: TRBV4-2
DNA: TGTGCCAGCAGTGGGGCTGCGGGGGGAAACACCGGGGAGCTGTTTTTT
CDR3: CASSGAAGGNTGELFF

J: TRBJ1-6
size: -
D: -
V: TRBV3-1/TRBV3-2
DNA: TGTGCCAGCAGCACTTCAGGGAGGGATTCACCCCTCCACTTT
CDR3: CASSTSGRDSPLHF

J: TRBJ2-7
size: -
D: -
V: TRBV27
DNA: TGTGCCAGCAGTCGGCGGAACGAGCAGTACTTC
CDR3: CASSRRNEQYF

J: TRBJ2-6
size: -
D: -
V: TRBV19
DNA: TGTGCCAGTAGTATCCCTCTCCTTTCTGGGGCCAACGTCCTGACTTTC
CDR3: CASSIPLLSGANVLTF

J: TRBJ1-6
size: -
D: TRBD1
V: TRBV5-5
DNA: TGTGCCAGCAGCCAGGGGACAGGGGCCTATAATTCACCCCTCCACTTT
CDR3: CASSQGTGAYNSPLHF

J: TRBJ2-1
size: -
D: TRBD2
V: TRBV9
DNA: TGTGCCAGCAGCCCTCTAGCGGGGGGGCCTAATGAGCAGTTCTTC
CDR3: CASSPLAGGPNEQFF

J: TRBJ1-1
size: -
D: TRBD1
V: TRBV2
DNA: TGTGCCAGCAGGGACAGGGTATTGGGCACTGAAGCTTTCTTT
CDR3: CASRDRVLGTEAFF

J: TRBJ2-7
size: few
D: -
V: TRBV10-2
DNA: TGCGCCAGCAGTGAGTCTCGCTCTTCAGGGATCTACGAGCAGTACTTC
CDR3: CASSESRSSGIYEQYF

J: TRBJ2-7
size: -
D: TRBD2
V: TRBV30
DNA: TGTGCCTGGAGTGTACTAGCGGTGGTGAGCTCCTACGAGCAGTACTTC
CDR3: CAWSVLAVVSSYEQYF

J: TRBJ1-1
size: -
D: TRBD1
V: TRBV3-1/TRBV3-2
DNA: TGTGCCAGCAGCCAGACAGGGTCCACTGAAGCTTTCTTT
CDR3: CASSQTGSTEAFF

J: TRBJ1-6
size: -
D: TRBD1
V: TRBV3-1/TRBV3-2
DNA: TGTGCCAGCAGCCACACAGGGGCAGGGTCACCCCTCCACTTT
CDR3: CASSHTGAGSPLHF